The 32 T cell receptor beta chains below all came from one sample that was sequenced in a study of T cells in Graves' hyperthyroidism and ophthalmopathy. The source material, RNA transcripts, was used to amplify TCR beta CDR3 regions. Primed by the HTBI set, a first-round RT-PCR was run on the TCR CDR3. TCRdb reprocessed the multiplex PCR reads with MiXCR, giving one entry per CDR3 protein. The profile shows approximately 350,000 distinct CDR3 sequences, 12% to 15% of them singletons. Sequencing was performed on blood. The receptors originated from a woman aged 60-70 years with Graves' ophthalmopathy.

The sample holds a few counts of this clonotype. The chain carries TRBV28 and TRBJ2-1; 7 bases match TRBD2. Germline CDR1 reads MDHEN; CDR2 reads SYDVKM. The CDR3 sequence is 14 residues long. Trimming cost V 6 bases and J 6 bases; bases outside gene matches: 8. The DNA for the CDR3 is TGTGCCAGCAGAAAGTGGGAGGGCCTCAATGAGCAGTTCTTC. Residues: CASRKWEGLNEQFF.

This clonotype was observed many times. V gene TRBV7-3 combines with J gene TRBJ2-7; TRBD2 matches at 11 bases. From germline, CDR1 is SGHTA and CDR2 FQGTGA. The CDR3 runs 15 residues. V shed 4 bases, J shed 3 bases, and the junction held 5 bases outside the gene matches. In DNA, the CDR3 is TGTGCCAGCAGCTACTTTAGCGGGAGGGACTACGAGCAGTACTTC. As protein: CASSYFSGRDYEQYF.

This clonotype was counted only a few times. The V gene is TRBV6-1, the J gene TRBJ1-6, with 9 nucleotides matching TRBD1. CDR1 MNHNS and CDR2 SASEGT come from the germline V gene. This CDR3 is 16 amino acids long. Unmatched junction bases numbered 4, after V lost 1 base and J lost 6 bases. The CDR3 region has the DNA TGTGCCAGCAGTGAAGTGGGGACAGGGAGTAATTCACCCCTCCACTTT. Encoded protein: CASSEVGTGSNSPLHF.

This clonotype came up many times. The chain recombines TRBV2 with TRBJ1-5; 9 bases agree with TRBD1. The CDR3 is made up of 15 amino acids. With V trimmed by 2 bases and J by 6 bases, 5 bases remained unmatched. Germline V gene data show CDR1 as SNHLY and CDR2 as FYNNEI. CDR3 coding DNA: TGTGCCAGCAGTGAAAGGACAGGGGTGGTTCAGCCCCAGCATTTT. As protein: CASSERTGVVQPQHF.

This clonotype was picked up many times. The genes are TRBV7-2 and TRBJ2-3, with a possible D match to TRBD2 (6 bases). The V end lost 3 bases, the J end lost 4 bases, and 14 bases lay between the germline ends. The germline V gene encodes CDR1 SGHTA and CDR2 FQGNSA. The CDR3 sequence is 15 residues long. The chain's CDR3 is CASSFGGEGPDTQYF. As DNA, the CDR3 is TGTGCCAGCAGCTTCGGGGGAGAGGGACCAGATACGCAGTATTTT.

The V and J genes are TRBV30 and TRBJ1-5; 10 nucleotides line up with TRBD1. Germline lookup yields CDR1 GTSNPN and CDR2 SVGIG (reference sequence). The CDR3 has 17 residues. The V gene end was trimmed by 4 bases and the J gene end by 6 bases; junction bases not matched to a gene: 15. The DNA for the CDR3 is TGTGCCTGGAACCCGCGGACAGGGGGAAGGGGGATTCAGCCCCAGCATTTT. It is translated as CAWNPRTGGRGIQPQHF.

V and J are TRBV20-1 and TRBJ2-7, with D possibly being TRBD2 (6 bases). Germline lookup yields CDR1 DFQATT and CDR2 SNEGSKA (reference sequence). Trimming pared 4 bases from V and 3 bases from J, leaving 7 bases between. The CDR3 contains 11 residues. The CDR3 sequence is CSANSGYEQYF. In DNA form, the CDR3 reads TGCAGTGCTAATAGCGGCTACGAGCAGTACTTC.

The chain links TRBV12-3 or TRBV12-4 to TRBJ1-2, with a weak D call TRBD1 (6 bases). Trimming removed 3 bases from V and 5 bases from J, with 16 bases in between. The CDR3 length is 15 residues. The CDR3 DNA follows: TGTGCCAGCAGTTTTGGGCGGGGGCGGGGGTATGGCTACACCTTC. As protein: CASSFGRGRGYGYTF.

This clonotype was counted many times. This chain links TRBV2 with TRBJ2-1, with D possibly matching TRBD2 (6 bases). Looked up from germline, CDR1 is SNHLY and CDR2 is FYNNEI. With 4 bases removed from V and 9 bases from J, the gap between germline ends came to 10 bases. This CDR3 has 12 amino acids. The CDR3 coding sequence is TGTGCCAGCAGTGCAGGCGGGATTGAGCAGTTCTTC. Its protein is CASSAGGIEQFF.

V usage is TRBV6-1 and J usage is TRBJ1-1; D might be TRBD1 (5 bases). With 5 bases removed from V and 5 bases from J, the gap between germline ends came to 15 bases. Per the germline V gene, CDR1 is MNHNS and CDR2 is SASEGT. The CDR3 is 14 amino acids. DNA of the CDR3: TGTGCCAGCAGTTATATCGGGGGTGTGACTGAAGCTTTCTTT. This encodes CASSYIGGVTEAFF.

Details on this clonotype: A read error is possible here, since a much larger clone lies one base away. As DNA, the CDR3 is TGTGCCAGCAGCCAACAACCTAGCGTGGGCATAGATACGCAGTATTTT. It translates to CASSQQPSVGIDTQYF. V and J are TRBV7-3 and TRBJ2-3; perhaps TRBD2 as D (6 bases). The V gene's germline CDR1 is SGHTA and CDR2 FQGTGA. The CDR3 is 16 amino acids. The V end lost 5 bases, the J end lost 5 bases, and 20 bases lay between the germline ends.

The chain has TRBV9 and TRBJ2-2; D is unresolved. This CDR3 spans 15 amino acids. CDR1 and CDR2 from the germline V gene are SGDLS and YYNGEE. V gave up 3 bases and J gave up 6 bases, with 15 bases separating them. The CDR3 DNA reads TGTGCCAGCAGCGCCCAGACGCGGACGTCCGGGGAGCTGTTTTTT. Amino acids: CASSAQTRTSGELFF.

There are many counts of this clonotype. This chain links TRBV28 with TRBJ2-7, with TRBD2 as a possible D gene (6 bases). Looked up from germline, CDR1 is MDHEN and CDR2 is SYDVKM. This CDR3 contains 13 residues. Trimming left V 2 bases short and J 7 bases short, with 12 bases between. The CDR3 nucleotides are TGTGCCAGCAGTTTAGGGTTCCGGGAGGAGCAGTACTTC. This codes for CASSLGFREEQYF.

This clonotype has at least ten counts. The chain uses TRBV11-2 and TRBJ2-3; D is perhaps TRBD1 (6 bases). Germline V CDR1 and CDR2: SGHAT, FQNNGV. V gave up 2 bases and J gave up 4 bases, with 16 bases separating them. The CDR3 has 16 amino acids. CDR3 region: CASSLIDQGLADTQYF. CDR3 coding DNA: TGTGCCAGCAGCTTAATCGACCAGGGGCTTGCAGATACGCAGTATTTT.

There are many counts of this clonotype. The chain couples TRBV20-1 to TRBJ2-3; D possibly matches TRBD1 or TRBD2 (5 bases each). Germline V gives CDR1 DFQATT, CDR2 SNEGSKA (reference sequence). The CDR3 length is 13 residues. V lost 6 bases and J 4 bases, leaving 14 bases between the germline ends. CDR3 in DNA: TGCAGTGCGAGGGGAGTTAGCGCAGATACGCAGTATTTT. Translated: CSARGVSADTQYF.

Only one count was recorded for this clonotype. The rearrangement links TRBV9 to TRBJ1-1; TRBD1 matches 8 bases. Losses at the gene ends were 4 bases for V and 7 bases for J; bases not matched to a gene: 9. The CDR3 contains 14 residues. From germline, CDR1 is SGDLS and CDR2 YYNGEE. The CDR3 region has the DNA TGTGCCAGCAGCCCCGGGACAGGTACGGGTGAAGCTTTCTTT. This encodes CASSPGTGTGEAFF.

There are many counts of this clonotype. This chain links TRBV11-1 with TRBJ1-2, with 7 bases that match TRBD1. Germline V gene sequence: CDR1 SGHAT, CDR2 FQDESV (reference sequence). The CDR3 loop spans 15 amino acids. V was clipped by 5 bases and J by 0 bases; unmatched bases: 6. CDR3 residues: CASSPRQGPNYGYTF. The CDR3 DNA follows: TGTGCCAGCAGCCCAAGACAGGGACCTAACTATGGCTACACCTTC.

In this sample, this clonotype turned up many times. CDR3 DNA: TGTGCCACCAGTGACTCCGGGACTCCGCTGGATGAGCAGTTCTTC. Residues: CATSDSGTPLDEQFF. The chain employs TRBV24-1 and TRBJ2-1, with TRBD2 as a possible D gene (6 bases). Trimming cost V 4 bases and J 8 bases, with 17 bases left between them. The CDR3 sequence is 15 residues long. Per germline, CDR1 KGHDR and CDR2 SFDVKD.

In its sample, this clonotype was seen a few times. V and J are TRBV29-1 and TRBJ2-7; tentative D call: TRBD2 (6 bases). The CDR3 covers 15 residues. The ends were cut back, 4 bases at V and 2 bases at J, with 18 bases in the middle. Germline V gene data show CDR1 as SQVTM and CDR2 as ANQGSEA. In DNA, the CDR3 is TGCAGCGTTGGAGGCGGGACCGGCGGTACCTACGAGCAGTACTTC. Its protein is CSVGGGTGGTYEQYF.

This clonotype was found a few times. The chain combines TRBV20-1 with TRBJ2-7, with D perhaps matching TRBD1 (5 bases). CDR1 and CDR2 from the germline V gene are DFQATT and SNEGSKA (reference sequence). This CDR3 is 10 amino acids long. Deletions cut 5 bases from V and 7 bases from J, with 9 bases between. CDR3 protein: CSAGAFEQYF. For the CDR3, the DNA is TGCAGTGCTGGGGCGTTTGAGCAGTACTTC.

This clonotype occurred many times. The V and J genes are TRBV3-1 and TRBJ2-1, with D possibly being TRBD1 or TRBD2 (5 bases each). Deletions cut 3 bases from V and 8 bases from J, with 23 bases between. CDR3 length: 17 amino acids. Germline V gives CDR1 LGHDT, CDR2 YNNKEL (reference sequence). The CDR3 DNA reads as TGTGCCAGCAGCCACGCCCAACCGGGACGGGTAGTGGATGAGCAGTTCTTC. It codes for CASSHAQPGRVVDEQFF.

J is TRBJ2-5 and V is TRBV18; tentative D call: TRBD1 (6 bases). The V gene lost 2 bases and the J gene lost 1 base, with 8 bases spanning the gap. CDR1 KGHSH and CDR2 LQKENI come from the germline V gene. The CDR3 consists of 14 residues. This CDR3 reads CASSPFRGQETQYF. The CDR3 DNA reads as TGTGCCAGCTCACCATTCAGGGGCCAAGAGACCCAGTACTTC.

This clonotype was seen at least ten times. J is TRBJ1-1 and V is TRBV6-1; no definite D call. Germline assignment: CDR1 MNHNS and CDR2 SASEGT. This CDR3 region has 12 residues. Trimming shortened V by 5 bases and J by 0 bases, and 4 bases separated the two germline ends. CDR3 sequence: CASSRMNTEAFF. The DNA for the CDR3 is TGTGCCAGCAGTCGGATGAACACTGAAGCTTTCTTT.

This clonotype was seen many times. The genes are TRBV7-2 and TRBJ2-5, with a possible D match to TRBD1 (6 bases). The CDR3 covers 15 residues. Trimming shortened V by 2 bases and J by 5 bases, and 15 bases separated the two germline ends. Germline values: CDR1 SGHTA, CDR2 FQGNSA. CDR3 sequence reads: CASSLRTTGRETQYF. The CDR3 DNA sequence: TGTGCCAGCAGCTTACGAACTACAGGGCGCGAGACCCAGTACTTC.

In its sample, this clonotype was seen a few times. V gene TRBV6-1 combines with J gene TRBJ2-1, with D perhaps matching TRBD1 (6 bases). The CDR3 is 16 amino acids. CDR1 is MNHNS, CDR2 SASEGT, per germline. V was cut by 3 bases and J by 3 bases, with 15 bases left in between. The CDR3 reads CASSDYREFNYNEQFF. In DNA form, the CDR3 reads TGTGCCAGCAGTGACTACAGGGAATTCAACTACAATGAGCAGTTCTTC.

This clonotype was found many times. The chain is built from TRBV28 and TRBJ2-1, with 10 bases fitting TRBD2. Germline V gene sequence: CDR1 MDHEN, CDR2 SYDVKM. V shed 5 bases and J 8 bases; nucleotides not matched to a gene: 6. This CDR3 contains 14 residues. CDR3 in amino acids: CASSRTSGKYEQFF. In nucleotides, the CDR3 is TGTGCCAGCAGTCGTACTAGCGGGAAGTATGAGCAGTTCTTC.

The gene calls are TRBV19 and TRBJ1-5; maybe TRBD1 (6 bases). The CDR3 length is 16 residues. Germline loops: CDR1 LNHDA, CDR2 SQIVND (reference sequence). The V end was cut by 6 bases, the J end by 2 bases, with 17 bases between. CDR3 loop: CASRTDRLGRNQPQHF. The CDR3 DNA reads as TGTGCCAGTAGAACAGACAGGTTGGGACGCAATCAGCCCCAGCATTTT. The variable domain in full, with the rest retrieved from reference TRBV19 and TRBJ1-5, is DGGITQSPKYLFRKEGQNVTLSCEQNLNHDAMYWYRQDPGQGLRLIYYSQIVNDFQKGDIAEGYSVSREKKESFPLTVTSAQKNPTAFYLCASRTDRLGRNQPQHFGDGTRLSIL.

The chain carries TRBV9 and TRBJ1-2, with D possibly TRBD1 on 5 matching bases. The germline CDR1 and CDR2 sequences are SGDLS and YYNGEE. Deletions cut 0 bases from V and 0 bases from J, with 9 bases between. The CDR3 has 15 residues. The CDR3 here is CASSVGTGPNYGYTF. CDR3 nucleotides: TGTGCCAGCAGCGTAGGCACGGGGCCTAACTATGGCTACACCTTC.

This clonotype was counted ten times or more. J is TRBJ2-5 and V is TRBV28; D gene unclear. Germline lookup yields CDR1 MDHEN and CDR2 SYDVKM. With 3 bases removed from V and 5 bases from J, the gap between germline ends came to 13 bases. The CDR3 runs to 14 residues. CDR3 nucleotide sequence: TGTGCCAGCAGTTTGACGGGCCACGGGGAGACCCAGTACTTC. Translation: CASSLTGHGETQYF.

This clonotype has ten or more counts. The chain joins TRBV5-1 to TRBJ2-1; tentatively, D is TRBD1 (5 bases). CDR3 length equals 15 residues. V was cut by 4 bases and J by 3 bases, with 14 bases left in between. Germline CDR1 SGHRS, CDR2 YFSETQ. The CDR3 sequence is CASSPPSDSYNEQFF. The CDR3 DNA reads TGCGCCAGCAGCCCGCCCAGCGACAGCTACAATGAGCAGTTCTTC.

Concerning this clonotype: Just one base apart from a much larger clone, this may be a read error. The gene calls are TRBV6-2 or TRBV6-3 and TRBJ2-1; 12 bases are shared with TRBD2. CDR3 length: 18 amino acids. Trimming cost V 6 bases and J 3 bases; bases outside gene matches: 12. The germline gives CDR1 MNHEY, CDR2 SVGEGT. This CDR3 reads CASSPGTSGSLFYNEQFF. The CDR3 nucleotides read TGTGCCAGCAGCCCCGGGACTAGCGGGTCTCTATTCTACAATGAGCAGTTCTTC.

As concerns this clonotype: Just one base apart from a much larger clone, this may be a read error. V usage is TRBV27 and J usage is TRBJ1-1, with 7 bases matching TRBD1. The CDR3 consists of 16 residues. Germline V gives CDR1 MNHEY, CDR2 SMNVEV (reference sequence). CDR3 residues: CAGRKVGTAINTEAFF. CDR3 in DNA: TGTGCCGGCAGGAAAGTCGGGACAGCAATAAACACTGAAGCTTTCTTT.